The present TCR beta chain was sequenced within a study of T-cell memory formation after mild COVID-19. Study-level points and caveats: Among contracting clones, CD4+ were mainly CM/EM and CD8+ enriched in EMRA. Several responding clones turned up in pre-infection memory, indicating that cross-reactive memory may have taken part.

The V segment lost 6 bases and the J segment 8 bases; nucleotides outside the gene matches: 9. CDR3 size: 14 residues. This clonotype was seen more than once but under ten times. Its antigen is still unknown. TCRdb re-called the 5' RACE reads with MiXCR, one entry per CDR3 protein. The table includes some 600,000 distinct CDR3 sequences, 17% detected once. This sequence originates from an adult woman who had mild COVID-19 (a few samples of this study predate the infection). Cell type and time point are not known. Material: PBMCs or a T cell subset sorted from them (not recorded which). V and J are TRBV12-3 or TRBV12-4 and TRBJ1-4; 7 positions match TRBD1. Here the CDR3 DNA reads TGTGCCAGCAGGAGTACAGGGGACAGAGAAAAACTGTTTTTT. As protein: CASRSTGDREKLFF.